These 28 T cell receptor beta chains share one sample of origin, sequenced in a study of early T cells in non-severe SARS-CoV-2 infection. TCRdb re-called the 5' RACE reads through MiXCR, storing one row per CDR3 protein. Of tens of thousands of distinct CDR3 sequences in the sample, 12% were seen once. The sample taken for sequencing was whole blood. These receptors were collected from an adult who was a healthcare worker with PCR-confirmed SARS-CoV-2 infection or an uninfected control (not recorded which).

This clonotype was counted at least ten times. This chain connects TRBV18 to TRBJ1-1; no reliable D call. Germline V gene sequence: CDR1 KGHSH, CDR2 LQKENI. This CDR3 is built from 13 residues. Trimming removed 5 bases from V and 0 bases from J, with 7 bases in between. CDR3 nucleotide sequence: TGTGCCAGCTCAGGATACATGAACACTGAAGCTTTCTTT. Translation gives CASSGYMNTEAFF.

This clonotype has ten or more counts. The J gene is TRBJ2-2, the V gene TRBV20-1; TRBD2 matches 10 bases. Germline CDR1 reads DFQATT; CDR2 reads SNEGSKA (reference sequence). V was pared by 6 bases and J by 7 bases, with 5 bases of the junction left unmatched. The CDR3 extends over 13 amino acids. CDR3 coding DNA: TGCAGTGCGAGCGGACTAGCGGACGGGGAGCTGTTTTTT. Encoded protein: CSASGLADGELFF.

This clonotype has a count of ten or more. The chain carries TRBV5-1 and TRBJ1-1, with no clear D. Trimming removed 4 bases at V and 1 base at J, with 14 bases between. The germline V gene has CDR1 SGHRS and CDR2 YFSETQ. The CDR3 runs 15 residues. The DNA of the CDR3 is TGCGCCAGCAGCCTGGAGGCGGGAGCGAACACTGAAGCTTTCTTT. It yields the protein CASSLEAGANTEAFF.

This clonotype was observed a handful of times. The rearrangement uses TRBV18 and TRBJ2-1, with D perhaps assigned TRBD1 or TRBD2 (6 bases each). Germline loops: CDR1 KGHSH, CDR2 LQKENI. The CDR3 covers 14 residues. V was pared by 6 bases and J by 8 bases, with 17 bases between. CDR3 nucleotides: TGTGCCAGCTCCCCGGGGGCTAGCCCCCATGAGCAGTTCTTC. Its protein is CASSPGASPHEQFF.

This clonotype was detected ten times or more. As DNA, the CDR3 is TGTGCCAGCAGCCAAGTCTTGAGGGTGCCCCACAATGAGCAGTTCTTC. Encoded protein: CASSQVLRVPHNEQFF. The chain joins TRBV3-1 to TRBJ2-1; a weak D match, TRBD2 (5 bases). CDR1 is LGHDT and CDR2 is YNNKEL in the germline V gene (reference sequence). The CDR3 totals 16 residues. Trimming cost V 1 base and J 5 bases, with 15 bases left between them.

This clonotype was seen a few times. The chain has TRBV7-9 and TRBJ2-3; the D is unclear. Germline loops: CDR1 SEHNR, CDR2 FQNEAQ (reference sequence). The CDR3 consists of 12 residues. The V gene lost 3 bases and the J gene lost 6 bases, with 7 bases spanning the gap. The CDR3 region has the DNA TGTGCCAGCAGCTTTGGATCGGATACGCAGTATTTT. Translating gives CASSFGSDTQYF.

This clonotype was observed at least ten times. The V gene is TRBV6-5, the J gene TRBJ1-2; 8 bases agree with TRBD1. Losses at the gene ends were 2 bases for V and 6 bases for J; bases not matched to a gene: 2. This CDR3 spans 13 amino acids. Per the germline V gene, CDR1 is MNHEY and CDR2 is SVGAGI. The CDR3 DNA reads TGTGCCAGCAGTTACGAGACAGGGGATGGCTACACCTTC. Protein product: CASSYETGDGYTF.

In this sample, this clonotype turned up many times. This chain uses TRBV21-1 with TRBJ2-2; the table's TRBD1 call for D was not verified on the DNA. TRBV21-1 has pseudogene status. The CDR3 loop spans 18 amino acids. CDR3 bases: TGTGCCAGCAGCATCTCCAGGAGGGACAGGGTTCATACCGGGGAGCTGTTTTTT. Translating gives CASSISRRDRVHTGELFF.

This clonotype came up a few times. The CDR3 protein is CASSHRTPGGWSPLHF. CDR3 bases: TGTGCCAGCAGCCATCGTACCCCAGGGGGCTGGTCACCCCTCCACTTT. The V call is TRBV3-1, the J call TRBJ1-6, with 8 bases identical to TRBD1. Per the germline V gene, CDR1 is LGHDT and CDR2 is YNNKEL (reference sequence). V lost 3 bases and J lost 10; bases outside the gene matches: 11. CDR3 size: 16 residues.

CDR3: CASSPSTGYTF. DNA of the CDR3: TGTGCCAGCAGTCCCTCGACGGGCTACACCTTC. This chain connects TRBV12-3 or TRBV12-4 to TRBJ1-2, with unresolved D. The CDR3 is 11 amino acids. V lost 5 bases to trimming and J lost 8 bases, with 9 bases between them.

There are a few counts of this clonotype. The chain uses TRBV20-1 and TRBJ2-3; a weak D match, TRBD2 (6 bases). The CDR3 length is 13 residues. The germline gives CDR1 DFQATT, CDR2 SNEGSKA (reference sequence). CDR3 sequence (DNA): TGCAGAGCGGAGGGGCCGGTCACAGATACGCAGTATTTT. This encodes CRAEGPVTDTQYF.

This clonotype was picked up many times. The chain is built from TRBV6-2 or TRBV6-3 and TRBJ2-5, with D unclear. The CDR3 has 15 amino acids. Trimming pared 6 bases from V and 2 bases from J, leaving 16 bases between. Germline CDR1 and CDR2: MNHEY and SVGEGT. This chain's CDR3 is CASRPNPGPQETQYF. For the CDR3, the DNA is TGTGCCAGCAGGCCAAACCCCGGTCCTCAAGAGACCCAGTACTTC.

This clonotype was recorded many times. This chain connects TRBV20-1 to TRBJ2-5; 9 positions agree with TRBD1. Germline V gene sequence: CDR1 DFQATT, CDR2 SNEGSKA (reference sequence). This CDR3 has 14 residues. Germline trimming cut 6 bases from V and 3 bases from J; bases unmatched to any gene: 8. CDR3 residues: CSAVPGTGKETQYF. CDR3 bases: TGCAGTGCGGTGCCCGGGACAGGGAAAGAGACCCAGTACTTC.

This rearrangement joins TRBV7-3 to TRBJ1-1; tentative D call: TRBD1 (5 bases). CDR1 and CDR2 (germline): SGHTA, FQGTGA. Trimming removed 0 bases at V and 0 bases at J, with 5 bases between. CDR3 length: 14 residues. CDR3 in DNA: TGTGCCAGCAGCTTAACAGGGGTGAACACTGAAGCTTTCTTT. Its protein product is CASSLTGVNTEAFF.

In this sample, this clonotype turned up many times. This sequence joins TRBV19 and TRBJ2-7; D unresolved. The CDR3 has 15 residues. In germline, CDR1 is LNHDA, CDR2 SQIVND (reference sequence). Trimming cost V 4 bases and J 7 bases, with 20 bases left between them. CDR3 nucleotides: TGTGCCAGTAGTACCTCCGTTTTCACCCCTCGGGAGCAGTACTTC. It yields the protein CASSTSVFTPREQYF.

V usage is TRBV11-2 and J usage is TRBJ1-1; no firm D call. The V gene's germline CDR1 is SGHAT and CDR2 FQNNGV. V lost 2 bases, J lost 5 bases, and 9 bases lay in between. The CDR3 is 13 amino acids. This CDR3 is CASSLMRKTEAFF. The CDR3 DNA reads TGTGCCAGCAGCTTAATGAGGAAGACTGAAGCTTTCTTT.

In this sample, this clonotype turned up a few times. V gene TRBV11-2 combines with J gene TRBJ2-2, with TRBD1 as a possible D gene (6 bases). The CDR3 is 15 amino acids. V lost 1 base to trimming and J lost 3 bases, with 9 bases between them. Per germline, CDR1 SGHAT and CDR2 FQNNGV. The CDR3 reads CASSLGGQHTGELFF. The CDR3 bases are TGTGCCAGCAGCTTAGGAGGACAGCACACCGGGGAGCTGTTTTTT.

V gene TRBV11-3 combines with J gene TRBJ2-3; D assignment may be TRBD1 or TRBD2 (5 bases each). Germline CDR1 and CDR2: SGHNT and YENEEA. V was clipped by 3 bases and J by 2 bases, with 12 bases between them. The CDR3 consists of 15 residues. The CDR3 spells CASSFLAGTTDTQYF. The CDR3 DNA reads TGTGCCAGCAGCTTTTTGGCAGGGACCACAGATACGCAGTATTTT.

This clonotype turned up a few times. This chain connects TRBV20-1 to TRBJ1-5; D is perhaps TRBD1 (5 bases). CDR1 is DFQATT and CDR2 is SNEGSKA in the germline V gene (reference sequence). The CDR3 totals 15 residues. The V end was cut by 0 bases, the J end by 7 bases, with 16 bases between. CDR3 DNA sequence: TGCAGTGCTAGAGATTTGTGGGACTTAGACCAGCCCCAGCATTTT. Its protein is CSARDLWDLDQPQHF.

In its sample, this clonotype was seen many times. V and J are TRBV20-1 and TRBJ1-1; TRBD1 might be the D (5 bases). The CDR3 has 13 amino acids. Germline V gene lookup returns CDR1 DFQATT and CDR2 SNEGSKA (reference sequence). The V end was cut by 6 bases, the J end by 4 bases, with 15 bases between. The CDR3 spells CSAAGQIGTEAFF. The CDR3 DNA follows: TGCAGTGCAGCCGGACAAATCGGCACTGAAGCTTTCTTT.

This clonotype appeared a few times. This chain links TRBV25-1 with TRBJ2-7, with TRBD1 matching over 7 bases. The germline V gene encodes CDR1 MGHDK and CDR2 SYGVNS. This CDR3 is built from 13 residues. J lost 7 bases, V lost 2 bases, and 5 bases had no gene match. This CDR3 is CASSERTGQEQYF. CDR3 coding DNA: TGTGCCAGCAGTGAACGGACAGGTCAAGAGCAGTACTTC.

The V call is TRBV9, the J call TRBJ1-1, with TRBD1 identical over 10 bases. The V segment lost 0 bases and the J segment 4 bases; nucleotides outside the gene matches: 9. The CDR3 contains 17 residues. Per germline, CDR1 SGDLS and CDR2 YYNGEE. The CDR3 sequence is CASSVATRQGAGTEAFF. The CDR3 DNA sequence: TGTGCCAGCAGCGTAGCTACGAGACAGGGGGCTGGCACTGAAGCTTTCTTT. Drawing the rest from reference TRBV9 and TRBJ1-1, the complete variable domain is DSGVTQTPKHLITATGQRVTLRCSPRSGDLSVYWYQQSLDQGLQFLIQYYNGEERAKGNILERFSAQQFPDLHSELNLSSLELGDSALYFCASSVATRQGAGTEAFFGQGTRLTVV.

In its sample, this clonotype ranks as medium-sized. The J gene is TRBJ2-5, the V gene TRBV7-8, with TRBD2 matching 8 bases. The CDR3 is 14 amino acids. The V segment lost 10 bases and the J segment 5 bases; nucleotides outside the gene matches: 12. Germline CDR1 is SGHVS and CDR2 is FQNEAQ. CDR3 nucleotide sequence: TGTGCCATCGGGAGTCTAGCGGGTGTTGAGACCCAGTACTTC. Translation: CAIGSLAGVETQYF.

This clonotype was seen a handful of times. V and J are TRBV13 and TRBJ2-2; 9 nucleotides agree with TRBD1. CDR3 length equals 16 residues. Germline V CDR1 and CDR2: PRHDT, FYEKMQ (reference sequence). V dropped 2 bases and J dropped 5; count of bases not matched to a gene: 6. The CDR3 DNA reads as TGTGCCAGCAGCTTACCCGGACAGGGGTTGACCGGGGAGCTGTTTTTT. It codes for CASSLPGQGLTGELFF.

There are a few counts of this clonotype. The chain joins TRBV12-3 or TRBV12-4 to TRBJ2-3; no definite D call. The CDR3 runs 13 residues. V lost 6 bases and J 2 bases, leaving 9 bases between the germline ends. In nucleotides, the CDR3 is TGTGCCAGCAGATCCCTCCTCACAGATACGCAGTATTTT. Translated, it gives CASRSLLTDTQYF.

This clonotype has a single count. This chain connects TRBV12-3 or TRBV12-4 to TRBJ2-7, with a possible D match to TRBD2 (6 bases). This CDR3 contains 14 residues. V lost 5 bases to trimming and J lost 6 bases, with 17 bases between them. This CDR3 is CASSPAGRPGEQYF. The CDR3 DNA follows: TGTGCCAGCAGTCCCGCGGGGAGGCCTGGCGAGCAGTACTTC.

The chain links TRBV12-3 or TRBV12-4 to TRBJ1-1, with D uncertain. Trimming left V 6 bases short and J 0 bases short, with 8 bases between. The CDR3 covers 13 residues. The CDR3 reads CASSQTLNTEAFF. As DNA, the CDR3 is TGTGCCAGCAGCCAAACCTTGAACACTGAAGCTTTCTTT.

The chain employs TRBV29-1 and TRBJ2-1, with 7 bases lining up with TRBD1. This CDR3 is 13 amino acids long. Losses at the gene ends were 2 bases for V and 5 bases for J; bases not matched to a gene: 3. Germline V lookup: CDR1 SQVTM, CDR2 ANQGSEA. The CDR3 protein is CSVEWTGNNEQFF. Written as DNA, the CDR3 is TGCAGCGTTGAATGGACAGGTAACAATGAGCAGTTCTTC.